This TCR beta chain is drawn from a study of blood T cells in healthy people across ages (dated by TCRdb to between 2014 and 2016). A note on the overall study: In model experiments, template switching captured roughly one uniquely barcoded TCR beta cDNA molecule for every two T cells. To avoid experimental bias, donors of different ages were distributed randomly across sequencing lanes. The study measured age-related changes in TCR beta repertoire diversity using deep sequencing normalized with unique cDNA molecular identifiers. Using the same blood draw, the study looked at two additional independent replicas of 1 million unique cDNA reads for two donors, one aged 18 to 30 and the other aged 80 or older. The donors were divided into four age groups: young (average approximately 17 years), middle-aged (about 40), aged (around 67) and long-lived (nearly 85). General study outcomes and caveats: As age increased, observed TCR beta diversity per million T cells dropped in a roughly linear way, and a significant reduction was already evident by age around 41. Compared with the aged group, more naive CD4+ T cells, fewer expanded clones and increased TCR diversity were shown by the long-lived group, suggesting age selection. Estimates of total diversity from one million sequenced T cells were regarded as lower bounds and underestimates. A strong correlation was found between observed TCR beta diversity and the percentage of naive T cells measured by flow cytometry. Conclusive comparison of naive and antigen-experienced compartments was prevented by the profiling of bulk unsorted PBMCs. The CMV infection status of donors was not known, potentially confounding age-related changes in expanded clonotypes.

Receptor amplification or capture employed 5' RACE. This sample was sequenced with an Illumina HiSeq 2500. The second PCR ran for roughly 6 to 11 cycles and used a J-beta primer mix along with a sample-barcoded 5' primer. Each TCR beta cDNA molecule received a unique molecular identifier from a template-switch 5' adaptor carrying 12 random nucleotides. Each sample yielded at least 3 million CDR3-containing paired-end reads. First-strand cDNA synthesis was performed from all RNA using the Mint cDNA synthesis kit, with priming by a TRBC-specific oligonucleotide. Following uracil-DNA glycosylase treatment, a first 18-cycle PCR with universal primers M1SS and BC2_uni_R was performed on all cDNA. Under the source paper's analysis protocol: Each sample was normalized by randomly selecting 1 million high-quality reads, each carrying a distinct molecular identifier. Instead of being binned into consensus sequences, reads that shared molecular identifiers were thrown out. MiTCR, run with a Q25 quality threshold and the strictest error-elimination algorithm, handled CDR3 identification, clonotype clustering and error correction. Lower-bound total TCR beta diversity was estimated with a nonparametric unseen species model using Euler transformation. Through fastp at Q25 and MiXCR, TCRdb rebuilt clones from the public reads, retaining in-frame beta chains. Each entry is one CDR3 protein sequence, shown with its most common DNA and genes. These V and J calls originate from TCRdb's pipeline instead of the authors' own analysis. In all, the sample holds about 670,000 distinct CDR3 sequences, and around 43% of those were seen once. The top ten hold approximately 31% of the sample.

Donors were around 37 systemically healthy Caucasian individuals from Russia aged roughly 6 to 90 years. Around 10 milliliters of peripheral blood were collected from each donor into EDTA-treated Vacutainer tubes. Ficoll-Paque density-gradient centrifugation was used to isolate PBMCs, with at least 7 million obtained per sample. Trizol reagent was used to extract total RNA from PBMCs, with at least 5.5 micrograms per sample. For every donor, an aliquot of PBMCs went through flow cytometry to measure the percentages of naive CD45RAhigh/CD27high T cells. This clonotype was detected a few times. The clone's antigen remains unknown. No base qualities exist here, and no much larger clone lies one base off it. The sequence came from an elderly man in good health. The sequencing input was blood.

The CDR3 sequence is CASSVGSLREQYF. The DNA sequence is TGTGCCAGCAGCGTAGGCTCACTCCGGGAGCAGTACTTC. The sequence is built from TRBV9 and TRBJ2-7; no confident D gene assignment can be made. The germline V gene supplies CDR1 SGDLS and CDR2 YYNGEE. The CDR3 has 13 amino acids, counting the end cysteine and phenylalanine. The only DNA kept is the CDR3, 39 bases in frame from the first base. V is pared back by 0 bases and J by 7 bases, with 11 bases lying between the germline termini.